The 9 T cell receptor beta chains below come from one sample, sequenced in a study of PD-1 blockade in classical Hodgkin lymphoma. Libraries were prepared by immunoSEQ multiplex PCR; TCRdb keeps only in-frame clonotypes and omits some of them. The sample lists approximately 12,000 clones, approximately 84% occurring once. Autologous stem cell transplantation was followed by relapse in every patient, and brentuximab vedotin exposure varied. This specimen was peripheral blood mononuclear cells (PBMCs), taken before the second cycle of nivolumab. The receptor set was obtained from a human donor with classical Hodgkin lymphoma.

DNA for the CDR3: TGTGCCAGCTCACCTCCGGGACCCGGCACAGATACGCAGTATTTT. It is translated as CASSPPGPGTDTQYF. This chain uses TRBV18 with TRBJ2-3, with D perhaps given as TRBD1 or TRBD2 (5 bases each). The CDR3 extends over 15 amino acids. V was cut by 3 bases and J by 1 base, with 11 bases left in between. Germline CDR1 is KGHSH and CDR2 is LQKENI. The variable domain in full, with the rest retrieved from reference TRBV18 and TRBJ2-3, is NAGVMQNPRHLVRRRGQEARLRCSPMKGHSHVYWYRQLPEEGLKFMVYLQKENIIDESGMPKERFSAEFPKEGPSILRIQQVVRGDSAAYFCASSPPGPGTDTQYFGPGTRLTVL.

This sequence joins TRBV27 and TRBJ1-5; TRBD1 agrees at 8 bases. The V gene end was trimmed by 5 bases and the J gene end by 0 bases; junction bases not matched to a gene: 12. This CDR3 contains 18 residues. From germline, CDR1 is MNHEY and CDR2 SMNVEV (reference sequence). CDR3 region: CASSHHTGGVASNQPQHF. The CDR3 bases are TGTGCCAGCAGTCATCACACAGGGGGGGTGGCTAGCAATCAGCCCCAGCATTTT.

V is TRBV18 and J is TRBJ2-2; TRBD2 matches at 9 bases. The V gene end was trimmed by 4 bases and the J gene end by 0 bases; junction bases not matched to a gene: 18. The CDR3 covers 21 residues. CDR1 is KGHSH, CDR2 LQKENI, per germline. In DNA, the CDR3 is TGTGCCAGCTCACGATGGGCCTTTTTGACTAGCGGATCTTCGAACACCGGGGAGCTGTTTTTT. Protein product: CASSRWAFLTSGSSNTGELFF.

This chain links TRBV29-1 with TRBJ1-2; 9 nucleotides line up with TRBD1. From germline, CDR1 is SQVTM and CDR2 ANQGSEA. V shed 7 bases and J 2 bases; nucleotides not matched to a gene: 14. The CDR3 length is 16 residues. CDR3: CSALGQGGSMNYGYTF. In DNA form, the CDR3 reads TGCAGCGCCCTGGGACAGGGTGGGAGTATGAACTATGGCTACACCTTC. The entire variable domain, with the rest obtained from reference TRBV29-1 and TRBJ1-2, is as follows: SAVISQKPSRDICQRGTSLTIQCQVDSQVTMMFWYRQQPGQSLTLIATANQGSEATYESGFVIDKFPISRPNLTFSTLTVSNMSPEDSSIYLCSALGQGGSMNYGYTFGSGTRLTVV.

V is TRBV9 and J is TRBJ1-1, with TRBD1 matching over 7 bases. J lost 5 bases, V lost 3 bases, and 4 bases had no gene match. The CDR3 is 13 amino acids. The germline CDR1 and CDR2 sequences are SGDLS and YYNGEE. DNA for the CDR3: TGTGCCAGCAGCGGGGGCAGGGGGACTGAAGCTTTCTTT. Encoded protein: CASSGGRGTEAFF.

The chain combines TRBV7-2 with TRBJ2-6; D could derive from TRBD1 or TRBD2 (5 bases each). Germline-derived CDR1 and CDR2 are SGHTA and FQGNSA. V was trimmed by 6 bases and J by 0 bases, leaving 21 bases between them. There are 19 residues in the CDR3. The CDR3 loop is CASSLIGLGRTSGANVLTF. The CDR3 nucleotides read TGTGCCAGCAGTCTCATAGGGCTGGGACGGACCTCTGGGGCCAACGTCCTGACTTTC.

The J gene is TRBJ2-1, the V gene TRBV5-4; a possible D gene is TRBD1 (6 bases). The length of the CDR3 is 14 residues. CDR1 is SGHNT and CDR2 is YYREEE in the germline V gene (reference sequence). V was trimmed by 0 bases and J by 12 bases, leaving 16 bases between them. CDR3 in DNA: TGTGCCAGCAGCTTGGTACCGCAGGGGCCGTGGCAGTTCTTC. Translated, it gives CASSLVPQGPWQFF.

The rearrangement joins TRBV25-1 to TRBJ1-3, with D hard to call. Germline V gene sequence: CDR1 MGHDK, CDR2 SYGVNS. Trimming took off 4 bases at V and 2 bases at J, with 6 bases between the two ends. The CDR3 consists of 13 residues. CDR3 region: CASSGIAGNTIYF. In DNA form, the CDR3 reads TGTGCCAGCAGTGGTATAGCTGGAAACACCATATATTTT.

This clone appeared a single time. The chain carries TRBV6-1 and TRBJ2-7; unclear D gene. This CDR3 contains 14 residues. The V end lost 1 base, the J end lost 2 bases, and 9 bases lay between the germline ends. Germline lookup yields CDR1 MNHNS and CDR2 SASEGT. The CDR3 nucleotides are TGTGCCAGCAGTGAAGTCGCCAGCACCTACGAGCAGTACTTC. It yields the protein CASSEVASTYEQYF.